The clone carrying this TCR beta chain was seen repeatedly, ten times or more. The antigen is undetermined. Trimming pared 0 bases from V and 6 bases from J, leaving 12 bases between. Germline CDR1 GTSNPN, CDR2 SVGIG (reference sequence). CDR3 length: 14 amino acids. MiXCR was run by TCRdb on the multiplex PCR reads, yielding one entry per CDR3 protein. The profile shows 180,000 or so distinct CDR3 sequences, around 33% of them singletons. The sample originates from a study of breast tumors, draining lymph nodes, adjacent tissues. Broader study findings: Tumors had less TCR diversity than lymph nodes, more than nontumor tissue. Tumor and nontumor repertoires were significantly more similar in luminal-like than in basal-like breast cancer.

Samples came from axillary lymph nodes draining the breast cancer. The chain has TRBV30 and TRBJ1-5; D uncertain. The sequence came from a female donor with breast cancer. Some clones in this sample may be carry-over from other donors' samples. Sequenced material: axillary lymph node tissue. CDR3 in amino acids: CAWSVGIAGQPQHF. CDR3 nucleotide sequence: TGTGCCTGGAGTGTGGGCATAGCGGGTCAGCCCCAGCATTTT.